The rows below give T cell receptor beta chains drawn from one sample of a study of blood T cell repertoires in COVID-19. TCRdb keeps only in-frame clones here, not all; method: immunoSEQ multiplex PCR. This sample has about 200,000 clones, with about nine tenths found just once. Sequencing was done on a sample of peripheral blood. These receptors came from a woman aged 65 to 85 with acute or convalescent COVID-19. Both conserved end residues are part of each CDR3. Fields, in order: D gene, V gene, clone size, J gene, CDR3 protein, CDR3 DNA. D genes are given only for firm matches. For some rows the clone size is stated as once, few or many, or as a class when expanded; others skip it.

-	TRBV18	-	TRBJ1-1	CASSPLHRETEAFF	TGTGCCAGCTCACCACTCCACCGGGAAACTGAAGCTTTCTTT
-	TRBV18	-	TRBJ1-6	CASSPGDKTNSPLHF	TGTGCCAGCTCACCGGGGGACAAGACCAATTCACCCCTCCACTTT
-	TRBV5-4	-	TRBJ1-4	CASSLQGANEKLFF	TGTGCCAGCAGCCTACAGGGAGCGAATGAAAAACTGTTTTTT
-	TRBV12-3/TRBV12-4	-	TRBJ2-7	CASSPGVYEQYF	TGTGCCAGCAGCCCGGGGGTCTACGAGCAGTACTTC
-	TRBV11-1	-	TRBJ1-2	CASRPGQGPYGYTF	TGTGCCAGCAGACCAGGTCAGGGCCCCTATGGCTACACCTTC
-	TRBV7-9	-	TRBJ2-7	CASSLTASYEQYF	TGTGCCAGCAGCTTAACAGCCTCCTACGAGCAGTACTTC
-	TRBV6-5	once	TRBJ2-2	CASREELNTGELFF	TGTGCCAGCAGGGAGGAGCTGAACACCGGGGAGCTGTTTTTT
TRBD2	TRBV3-1/TRBV3-2	few	TRBJ2-1	CASSSRTSGDNEQFF	TGTGCCAGCAGCTCCCGGACTAGCGGGGACAATGAGCAGTTCTTC
TRBD2	TRBV6-5	-	TRBJ2-4	CASGASGSYIQYF	TGTGCCAGCGGGGCTAGCGGGAGTTACATTCAGTACTTC
TRBD1	TRBV3-1/TRBV3-2	-	TRBJ2-3	CASSLQGADTQYF	TGTGCCAGCAGCCTCCAGGGGGCAGATACGCAGTATTTT
TRBD1	TRBV11-2	-	TRBJ1-2	CASSPYRTGLGYTF	TGTGCCAGCAGCCCCTACCGGACAGGGTTAGGCTACACCTTC
-	TRBV4-1	-	TRBJ2-3	CASSQDQGDTQYF	TGCGCCAGCAGCCAAGATCAGGGGGATACGCAGTATTTT
-	TRBV7-2	-	TRBJ2-1	CASSLLGRSMNEQFF	TGTGCCAGCAGCTTACTGGGCAGGTCAATGAATGAGCAGTTCTTC
-	TRBV11-1	-	TRBJ2-7	CASSLGWAGLHEQYF	TGTGCCAGCAGCTTAGGGTGGGCAGGTCTACACGAGCAGTACTTC
TRBD1	TRBV7-8	-	TRBJ2-5	CASSEDRSVLQYF	TGTGCCAGCAGCGAGGACAGGTCGGTGCTCCAGTACTTC
TRBD1	TRBV10-3	-	TRBJ1-3	CAISGGQGYTGNTIYF	TGTGCCATCAGTGGTGGACAGGGGTACACTGGAAACACCATATATTTT
TRBD1	TRBV19	-	TRBJ1-5	CASSKEQGALNQPQHF	TGTGCCAGTAGCAAAGAACAGGGGGCCCTAAATCAGCCCCAGCATTTT
-	TRBV9	-	TRBJ2-3	CASSVETSRDTQYF	TGTGCCAGCAGCGTAGAGACTAGTCGAGATACGCAGTATTTT
TRBD1	TRBV6-5	-	TRBJ2-5	CASSWGQHQETQYF	TGTGCCAGCAGTTGGGGACAGCACCAAGAGACCCAGTACTTC
TRBD2	TRBV4-3	-	TRBJ2-5	CASSQDLPREVREETQYF	TGCGCCAGCAGCCAAGATCTTCCGCGGGAGGTACGAGAAGAGACCCAGTACTTC
TRBD2	TRBV13	-	TRBJ2-3	CASSLGRWLAGGLTTDTQYF	TGTGCCAGCAGCTTAGGCCGATGGCTAGCGGGGGGACTAACTACAGATACGCAGTATTTT
-	TRBV21-1	-	TRBJ2-2	CASSNDWQGVTGELFF	TGTGCCAGCAGCAATGACTGGCAGGGGGTCACCGGGGAGCTGTTTTTT
-	TRBV5-1	-	TRBJ2-3	CASSPRPRDTQYF	TGCGCCAGCAGCCCCCGGCCTAGGGATACGCAGTATTTT
TRBD2	TRBV7-9	-	TRBJ2-2	CAGGEINTGELFF	TGTGCCGGGGGGGAAATAAACACCGGGGAGCTGTTTTTT
TRBD1	TRBV18	-	TRBJ1-6	CASSPQGTGINSPLHF	TGTGCCAGCTCACCACAAGGGACAGGGATTAATTCACCCCTCCACTTT
-	TRBV7-8	-	TRBJ1-1	CASSLRGWVQTEAFF	TGTGCCAGCAGCTTAAGGGGCTGGGTGCAAACTGAAGCTTTCTTT
-	TRBV18	-	TRBJ1-5	CASSLWAIQDQPQHF	TGTGCCAGCTCTCTTTGGGCCATACAAGATCAGCCCCAGCATTTT
-	TRBV6-1	-	TRBJ1-2	CASSEEWGSYGYTF	TGTGCCAGCAGTGAAGAATGGGGCTCCTATGGCTACACCTTC
TRBD1	TRBV15	-	TRBJ1-1	CATSRQRSQGEEAFF	TGTGCCACCAGCAGACAACGGTCACAGGGGGAAGAAGCTTTCTTT
TRBD2	TRBV7-2	-	TRBJ2-1	CASSLVLAGGLDEQFF	TGTGCCAGCAGCTTAGTCCTAGCGGGAGGGTTGGATGAGCAGTTCTTC
TRBD1	TRBV28	-	TRBJ1-2	CASSPRGQADYGYTF	TGTGCCAGCTCCCCCAGGGGACAGGCCGACTATGGCTACACCTTC
TRBD1	TRBV5-1	-	TRBJ1-4	CASSTKGAREKLFF	TGCGCCAGCAGCACCAAGGGGGCCAGGGAAAAACTGTTTTTT
TRBD1	TRBV5-1	-	TRBJ1-1	CASSLATGGSEAFF	TGCGCCAGCAGCTTGGCGACAGGGGGCTCTGAAGCTTTCTTT
TRBD1	TRBV5-6	-	TRBJ2-5	CASSWDRVETQYF	TGTGCCAGCAGCTGGGACAGGGTGGAGACCCAGTACTTC
-	TRBV7-2	-	TRBJ2-1	CASSLNRLSSYNEQFF	TGTGCCAGCAGCTTAAACAGGTTGAGCTCCTACAATGAGCAGTTCTTC
-	TRBV7-3	-	TRBJ2-2	CASSWEGANTGELFF	TGTGCCAGCTCCTGGGAGGGGGCGAACACCGGGGAGCTGTTTTTT
TRBD1	TRBV7-2	-	TRBJ1-5	CASSPTGGAGNQPQHF	TGTGCCAGCAGCCCAACAGGGGGGGCGGGCAATCAGCCCCAGCATTTT
-	TRBV5-4	-	TRBJ2-5	CASSLGQAVGETQYF	TGTGCCAGCAGCTTAGGTCAAGCGGTTGGAGAGACCCAGTACTTC
TRBD1	TRBV2	once	TRBJ1-2	CASSETGGKYGYTF	TGTGCCAGCAGTGAGACAGGGGGCAAGTATGGCTACACCTTC
-	TRBV14	-	TRBJ1-1	CASSQGMNTEAFF	TGTGCCAGCAGCCAGGGCATGAACACTGAAGCTTTCTTT
-	TRBV29-1	-	TRBJ2-1	CSVGTSSEFF	TGCAGCGTTGGTACTTCCTCGGAGTTCTTC
TRBD2	TRBV11-2	once	TRBJ2-5	CASSSRLAGGWETQYF	TGTGCCAGCAGCTCCAGACTAGCGGGGGGGTGGGAGACCCAGTACTTC